The present TCR beta chain was sequenced within a study of cytomegalovirus exposure and HLA in healthy donors. About this clone: Antigen specificity is unknown.

Study results and caveats: Among TCR beta chains of equal frequency, HLA-associated ones were more clonally expanded in a later analysis.

The germline V gene encodes CDR1 SNHLY and CDR2 FYNNEI. V shed 6 bases and J 6 bases; nucleotides not matched to a gene: 10. The CDR3 is 15 amino acids. The PCR had 60 Vbeta and 13 Jbeta primers. Libraries were prepared by immunoSEQ multiplex PCR; TCRdb keeps only in-frame clonotypes and omits some of them. The repertoire consists of 95,000 to 150,000 clones, with over 80% occurring once and the leading ten covering around 2%. The receptor's source is a man between 25 and 39 years old in good health and CMV-seronegative. The sample comprised PBMCs. This chain links TRBV2 with TRBJ2-7, with 11 positions matching TRBD2. Here the CDR3 reads CASRGHSGGALEQYF. CDR3 DNA sequence: TGTGCCAGCAGGGGACATAGCGGGGGGGCTCTCGAGCAGTACTTC.